This TCR beta chain is from a study of blood T cells in healthy people across ages. Study in general: Template switching caught about one barcoded beta molecule for each two T cells. General observations from the study: Because sorting was not performed, PBMCs prevented conclusive naive versus antigen-experienced comparison. Researchers report that TCR beta diversity correlated strongly with naive T cell percentage. As age increased, TCR beta diversity per million T cells fell in a roughly linear fashion.

Only one count was recorded for this clonotype. Its matching antigen is unknown. V was cut by 2 bases and J by 7 bases, with 15 bases left in between. Germline assignment: CDR1 SGHTS and CDR2 YDEGEE. The CDR3 loop spans 14 amino acids. The second PCR ran about 6 to 12 cycles with a sample-barcoded 5' primer and J-beta primers. Each CDR3 protein gets one entry after TCRdb re-called the 5' RACE reads with MiXCR. The sample includes 1.8 million or so distinct CDR3 sequences, about 39% of them seen just once. The material sequenced was blood. This sequence was found in a human donor in good health. V gene TRBV5-8 combines with J gene TRBJ1-2, with D possibly TRBD1 on 5 matching bases. CDR3 sequence reads: CASSFGGQEVGYTF. CDR3 nucleotide sequence: TGTGCCAGCAGCTTCGGGGGTCAAGAGGTTGGCTACACCTTC.